This T cell receptor beta chain was obtained from a study of CD8+ T cells in alopecia areata. Extraction and reverse transcription of RNA yielded cDNA as the sequencing template. Only in-frame clones appear in the TCRdb table, and some are missing; sequencing was by immunoSEQ multiplex PCR. The data show about 120,000 clones, roughly 50% seen once. Overall study results and limits: Shared TCR sequences were less clear between patients than in mice, possibly partly from HLA diversity. Scalp lesions, especially in alopecia totalis/universalis, had higher clonality than normal scalp. Tissue-resident alphabeta T cells belonging to normal skin likewise get sequenced within scalp specimens.

The CDR3 sequence is 12 residues long. The junction had 3 bases not matched to a gene; V was cut back by 7 bases and J by 5 bases. Germline V gives CDR1 MNHEY, CDR2 SVGAGI. This clone appeared a single time. Its antigen is as yet unknown. Peripheral blood and lesional scalp punch biopsies were taken from alopecia areata patients. Sequencing was carried out using NKG2D-low CD8+ T cells sorted from blood. The chain links TRBV6-5 to TRBJ2-7, with 9 bases aligning to TRBD2. This receptor was obtained from a human donor with alopecia areata. CDR3 DNA: TGTGCCAGCATGGCGGGGGGGCACGAGCAGTACTTC. Translation gives CASMAGGHEQYF.